The clone carrying this T cell receptor beta chain has just one count. What it binds is unknown. The sample comes from a study of vaccination effects on CD4 cells after COVID-19. At the level of the study: A few convalescent patients were sampled both early and late post-vaccination.

The CDR3 has 16 amino acids. Germline loops: CDR1 SGHDT, CDR2 YYEEEE. The V end was cut by 4 bases, the J end by 6 bases, with 19 bases between. Culture lasted 10 days before CD4+ T cell isolation. It was between March and December 2020 that the person had a SARS-CoV-2 infection confirmed by PCR. As their vaccination, participants received two doses of either BNT162b2 or mRNA-1273. Sequencing was performed with immunoSEQ multiplex PCR; in TCRdb, only in-frame clones are kept and a portion is missing. The repertoire holds 40,000 to 55,000 clones, with about 80% as singletons. The starting material was CD4+ T cells from PBMCs cultured without peptide, obtained after COVID-19 vaccination. This sequence originates from a human donor who had a prior SARS-CoV-2 infection. J is TRBJ1-4 and V is TRBV5-6; possible D gene TRBD1, 5 bases. The CDR3, as DNA: TGTGCCAGCAGCCTGACGGTGGAATCGGGGGATGAAAAACTGTTTTTT. Translation: CASSLTVESGDEKLFF.